These T cell receptor beta chains were read from a single sample in a study of T cells in localized non-small cell lung cancer. The table came from immunoSEQ multiplex PCR; TCRdb's copy has only in-frame clones and leaves some out. The data hold about 72,000 clones, with 84% observed a single time. The input for sequencing was peripheral blood, taken before any cancer treatment. The receptors shown here come from a female donor at least 60 years old with stage I lung adenocarcinoma. Both conserved end residues are part of each CDR3. Each record gives: CDR3 DNA, CDR3 protein, J gene, V gene, clone size, D gene, CDR3 length. A D gene is named only where the DNA matches it firmly. The listing skips clone size in some rows; elsewhere it reads once, few, many or a size class.

CDR3 DNA: TGCGCCAGCAGCTTGCGGCAGGGGACCACCGGGGAGCTGTTTTTT
CDR3 protein: CASSLRQGTTGELFF
J gene: TRBJ2-2
V gene: TRBV5-1
clone size: -
D gene: -
CDR3 length: 15

CDR3 DNA: TGTGCCAGCTCACCGTCGACAGGGCTTGGCGAGCAGTACTTC
CDR3 protein: CASSPSTGLGEQYF
J gene: TRBJ2-7
V gene: TRBV18
clone size: -
D gene: TRBD1
CDR3 length: 14

CDR3 DNA: TGCGCCAGCAGCCAACTTAACAGGGACGGGAGGGAAAAACTGTTTTTT
CDR3 protein: CASSQLNRDGREKLFF
J gene: TRBJ1-4
V gene: TRBV4-1
clone size: -
D gene: -
CDR3 length: 16

CDR3 DNA: TGTGCCAGCAGCTTAGCGACAGGACAGAACGAAAAACTGTTTTTT
CDR3 protein: CASSLATGQNEKLFF
J gene: TRBJ1-4
V gene: TRBV7-9
clone size: once
D gene: -
CDR3 length: 15

CDR3 DNA: TGTGCCAGCAGCCCCTGGGGGGGGAATAACTATGGCTACACCTTC
CDR3 protein: CASSPWGGNNYGYTF
J gene: TRBJ1-2
V gene: TRBV11-2
clone size: -
D gene: -
CDR3 length: 15

CDR3 DNA: TGTGCCAGCAGTTACTCGCCTAGCGGGAGGGGTAATGAGCAGTTCTTC
CDR3 protein: CASSYSPSGRGNEQFF
J gene: TRBJ2-1
V gene: TRBV6-5
clone size: -
D gene: TRBD2
CDR3 length: 16

CDR3 DNA: TGTGCCAGCAACCGCGCTTCGGTCGGCTACACCTTC
CDR3 protein: CASNRASVGYTF
J gene: TRBJ1-2
V gene: TRBV28
clone size: -
D gene: -
CDR3 length: 12

CDR3 DNA: TGTGCCAGCAGGACACGAAACTACGAGCAGTACTTC
CDR3 protein: CASRTRNYEQYF
J gene: TRBJ2-7
V gene: TRBV6-6
clone size: -
D gene: -
CDR3 length: 12

CDR3 DNA: TGTGCCAGCAGTTCGAGGACTAGCGGGGGGATGGAGGAGCAGTACTTC
CDR3 protein: CASSSRTSGGMEEQYF
J gene: TRBJ2-7
V gene: TRBV27
clone size: -
D gene: TRBD2
CDR3 length: 16

CDR3 DNA: TGCAGCCTGATAGGCACTAGCGGTAATGAGCAGTTCTTC
CDR3 protein: CSLIGTSGNEQFF
J gene: TRBJ2-1
V gene: TRBV29-1
clone size: -
D gene: TRBD2
CDR3 length: 13

CDR3 DNA: TGTGCCAGCAGTCGGACAGGGGGCGGCAACACTGAAGCTTTCTTT
CDR3 protein: CASSRTGGGNTEAFF
J gene: TRBJ1-1
V gene: TRBV6-6
clone size: -
D gene: TRBD1
CDR3 length: 15

CDR3 DNA: TGTGCCATCAGTGAGCTTGAAGCGAACACTGAAGCTTTCTTT
CDR3 protein: CAISELEANTEAFF
J gene: TRBJ1-1
V gene: TRBV10-3
clone size: -
D gene: -
CDR3 length: 14

CDR3 DNA: TGTGCCACCAGCAGAGATCGGCCCGTTGCAGGTGGCTACACCTTC
CDR3 protein: CATSRDRPVAGGYTF
J gene: TRBJ1-2
V gene: TRBV15
clone size: once
D gene: -
CDR3 length: 15

CDR3 DNA: TGTGCCAGCAGTTACCAGGGGAATCAGCCCCAGCATTTT
CDR3 protein: CASSYQGNQPQHF
J gene: TRBJ1-5
V gene: TRBV6-5
clone size: -
D gene: -
CDR3 length: 13